This is a list of T cell receptor beta chains from one sample in a study of T cell repertoires in cytomegalovirus infection. No antigen has been identified for these receptors. TCRdb analysed the reads with MiXCR anew, one entry per CDR3 protein. Of about 150,000 distinct CDR3 sequences listed, about 32% are singletons. This material consisted of CD8+ T cells from cultured PBMCs, taken from culture after CMV antigen stimulation. Receptors originate from a human donor in good health (CMV status not recorded). Some clones in this sample may be carry-over from other donors' samples. CDR3s include the opening cysteine and the closing phenylalanine or tryptophan. Fields, in order: V gene, CDR3 length, clone size, J gene, D gene, CDR3 protein, CDR3 DNA. A D gene is named only where the DNA matches it firmly. Clone size is stated in some rows and not others, as once, few, many or a class when expanded.

TRBV12-3/TRBV12-4	15	.	TRBJ2-7	.	CASSLAGGPAYEQYF	TGTGCCAGCAGTTTAGCGGGGGGGCCCGCCTACGAGCAGTACTTC
TRBV7-6	14	few	TRBJ2-3	TRBD1	CASPSQGASDTQYF	TGTGCCAGCCCGTCCCAGGGGGCATCAGATACGCAGTATTTT
TRBV2	11	.	TRBJ1-4	.	CASSEGEKLFF	TGTGCCAGCAGTGAAGGTGAAAAACTGTTTTTT
TRBV9	17	few	TRBJ2-3	TRBD2	CASSGGLAGRNTDTQYF	TGTGCCAGCAGCGGGGGACTAGCGGGGAGGAACACAGATACGCAGTATTTT
TRBV11-2	15	.	TRBJ2-1	.	CASSLAGANYNEQFF	TGTGCCAGCAGCTTAGCCGGGGCCAATTACAATGAGCAGTTCTTC
TRBV5-4	14	once	TRBJ1-1	.	CASSFLGAGEEAFF	TGTGCCAGCAGCTTCTTGGGTGCGGGGGAGGAAGCTTTCTTT
TRBV20-1	12	many	TRBJ1-1	.	CSANGGTSEAFF	TGCAGTGCTAATGGGGGAACGTCTGAAGCTTTCTTT
TRBV11-3	13	.	TRBJ2-1	.	CALGPGHHDEQFF	TGTGCCCTCGGGCCAGGCCATCACGATGAGCAGTTCTTC
TRBV28	12	many	TRBJ1-2	TRBD1	CASRDRDGGYTF	TGTGCCAGCAGAGACAGGGACGGTGGCTACACCTTC
TRBV20-1	15	.	TRBJ2-2	TRBD2	CSARDLAGASGELFF	TGCAGTGCTAGAGATCTAGCGGGGGCGAGCGGGGAGCTGTTTTTT
TRBV20-1	16	.	TRBJ2-5	.	CSAGHIRAGSQETQYF	TGCAGTGCTGGACATATTAGGGCGGGGTCACAAGAGACCCAGTACTTC
TRBV7-2	13	few	TRBJ2-1	.	CASSLSTRDEQFF	TGTGCCAGCAGCTTATCCACCCGGGATGAGCAGTTCTTC
TRBV12-5	11	many	TRBJ2-3	.	CASGSDRTQYF	TGTGCTAGTGGTTCCGACAGGACGCAGTATTTT
TRBV19	14	.	TRBJ1-1	.	CASSSGGTNTEAFF	TGTGCCAGTAGTTCAGGTGGAACGAACACTGAAGCTTTCTTT
TRBV7-2	14	few	TRBJ2-3	.	CASSFETTTDTQYF	TGTGCCAGCAGCTTTGAAACTACCACAGATACGCAGTATTTT
TRBV19	14	.	TRBJ1-6	.	CASSIAGYNSPLHF	TGTGCCAGTAGTATTGCAGGGTACAATTCACCCCTCCACTTT
TRBV20-1	14	.	TRBJ1-2	.	CSARDRGANYGYTF	TGCAGTGCTAGAGACAGGGGAGCTAACTATGGCTACACCTTC
TRBV20-1	14	.	TRBJ1-3	.	CSAPDGYSGNTIYF	TGCAGTGCGCCGGATGGGTACTCTGGAAACACCATATATTTT
TRBV3-1	16	many	TRBJ2-2	.	CASSHPSGLATGELFF	TGTGCCAGCAGCCATCCTTCGGGACTTGCCACCGGGGAGCTGTTTTTT
TRBV27	16	few	TRBJ2-1	TRBD2	CASSPRASGGGDEQFF	TGTGCCAGCAGTCCTCGGGCTAGCGGGGGTGGGGATGAGCAGTTCTTC
TRBV12-3/TRBV12-4	15	few	TRBJ2-1	TRBD2	CASSPSTSGGHEQFF	TGTGCCAGCAGTCCCTCGACTAGCGGGGGCCATGAGCAGTTCTTC
TRBV20-1	18	.	TRBJ2-7	.	CSAREGGGLQLPSYEQYF	TGCAGTGCTAGAGAAGGGGGGGGGCTTCAACTCCCCTCCTACGAGCAGTACTTC
TRBV4-1	16	.	TRBJ2-7	.	CASSQDPPGTTYEQYF	TGTGCCAGCAGCCAAGATCCGCCAGGCACAACCTACGAGCAGTACTTC
TRBV7-2	17	.	TRBJ2-2	TRBD1	CASSLGSDRGRTGELFF	TGTGCCAGCAGCTTGGGTAGTGACAGGGGGCGTACCGGGGAGCTGTTTTTT
TRBV11-2	17	.	TRBJ2-2	TRBD2	CASSLAPSGGAAGELFF	TGTGCCAGCAGCTTAGCCCCTAGCGGGGGGGCCGCCGGGGAGCTGTTTTTT
TRBV27	15	.	TRBJ1-6	.	CASSPGTAINSPLHF	TGTGCCAGCAGTCCTGGGACGGCCATTAATTCACCCCTCCACTTT
TRBV20-1	16	.	TRBJ2-7	.	CSAKPGLKTESYEQYF	TGCAGTGCTAAGCCTGGTCTTAAGACGGAGTCCTACGAGCAGTACTTC
TRBV12-3/TRBV12-4	13	once	TRBJ1-2	.	CASSYRDLYGYTF	TGTGCCAGCAGTTACAGGGATTTATATGGCTACACCTTC
TRBV4-1	15	.	TRBJ2-3	.	CASSQESSKGDTQYF	TGCGCCAGCAGCCAAGAAAGTTCCAAGGGAGATACGCAGTATTTT
TRBV7-6	17	many	TRBJ2-3	.	CASSYTPGVPGTDTQYF	TGTGCCAGCAGCTACACGCCCGGGGTTCCGGGCACAGATACGCAGTATTTT
TRBV14	15	many	TRBJ2-1	.	CASSLGGGDYNEQFF	TGTGCCAGCAGCCTCGGCGGGGGCGACTACAATGAGCAGTTCTTC
TRBV4-1	15	few	TRBJ1-1	.	CASSHSLAGMTEAFF	TGCGCCAGCAGCCACTCGTTGGCAGGGATGACTGAAGCTTTCTTT
TRBV7-9	15	many	TRBJ2-1	.	CASSSTGSPYNEQFF	TGTGCCAGCAGCTCGACAGGTTCCCCCTACAATGAGCAGTTCTTC
TRBV6-5	13	.	TRBJ2-7	.	CASSYSEGSEQYF	TGTGCCAGCAGTTACTCAGAGGGTAGCGAGCAGTACTTC
TRBV19	10	.	TRBJ2-2	.	CASWSGELFF	TGTGCCAGTTGGTCCGGGGAGCTGTTTTTT
TRBV6-6	17	.	TRBJ1-1	TRBD1	CASSFPGQGGDGTEAFF	TGTGCCAGCAGCTTCCCCGGACAGGGGGGGGATGGCACTGAAGCTTTCTTT
TRBV6-1	14	.	TRBJ2-7	.	CASSELLGPHEQYF	TGTGCCAGCAGTGAACTACTAGGGCCCCACGAGCAGTACTTC
TRBV4-2	13	.	TRBJ2-7	.	CASSKDRTYEQYF	TGTGCCAGCAGCAAGGACAGAACCTACGAGCAGTACTTC
TRBV19	11	.	TRBJ1-1	.	CASSTPGGAFF	TGTGCCAGTAGTACGCCAGGTGGGGCTTTCTTT
TRBV20-1	18	.	TRBJ1-2	TRBD1	CSARLGDGTGALAYGYTF	TGCAGTGCTAGATTAGGGGACGGAACAGGGGCGCTAGCCTATGGCTACACCTTC
TRBV7-6	14	few	TRBJ1-2	.	CASSLEAGGYGYTF	TGTGCCAGCAGCTTAGAGGCGGGGGGGTATGGCTACACCTTC
TRBV12-3/TRBV12-4	13	.	TRBJ1-5	.	CASSLGSYQPQHF	TGTGCCAGCAGTTTGGGGTCATACCAGCCCCAGCATTTT
TRBV6-6	15	.	TRBJ2-7	TRBD1	CASSLTGTGTYEQYF	TGTGCCAGCAGCCTAACCGGGACAGGGACCTACGAGCAGTACTTC
TRBV4-2	15	.	TRBJ1-5	.	CASSQDTGGNQPQHF	TGTGCCAGCAGCCAAGATACGGGAGGCAATCAGCCCCAGCATTTT
TRBV20-1	13	few	TRBJ2-7	TRBD2	CSAHQTSGGQQYF	TGCAGTGCTCACCAGACTAGCGGGGGCCAGCAGTACTTC
TRBV10-3	14	few	TRBJ2-5	.	CAISGGVNEETQYF	TGTGCCATCAGTGGAGGGGTTAACGAAGAGACCCAGTACTTC
TRBV7-3	17	.	TRBJ1-1	.	CASSSLGGDRREVEAFF	TGTGCCAGCAGCTCGCTGGGGGGAGACCGAAGGGAGGTTGAAGCTTTCTTT
TRBV27	14	.	TRBJ2-3	.	CASSLGENTDTQYF	TGTGCCAGCAGTTTAGGTGAAAACACAGATACGCAGTATTTT
TRBV27	14	.	TRBJ2-7	TRBD2	CASSFSGGAWEQYF	TGTGCCAGCAGTTTTAGCGGGGGGGCCTGGGAGCAGTACTTC
TRBV19	11	.	TRBJ2-7	.	CASSGQDEQYF	TGTGCCAGTAGTGGTCAGGACGAGCAGTACTTC
TRBV7-9	13	many	TRBJ1-1	.	CASSSRGDTEAFF	TGTGCCAGCAGCTCGAGGGGTGACACTGAAGCTTTCTTT
TRBV4-2	12	.	TRBJ2-1	.	CASSQGEDEQFF	TGTGCCAGCAGCCAAGGGGAGGATGAGCAGTTCTTC
TRBV7-8	15	.	TRBJ2-2	.	CASSFITGYTGELFF	TGTGCCAGCAGCTTTATTACAGGGTACACCGGGGAGCTGTTTTTT
TRBV2	15	.	TRBJ2-3	.	CARRGSLDSTDTQYF	TGTGCCAGACGAGGGAGCCTAGACAGCACAGATACGCAGTATTTT
TRBV28	13	many	TRBJ2-5	.	CASSFYSQETQYF	TGTGCCAGCAGTTTCTACTCACAAGAGACCCAGTACTTC
TRBV12-3/TRBV12-4	14	few	TRBJ2-3	TRBD1	CASSLAGQADTQYF	TGTGCCAGCAGTTTAGCAGGACAGGCAGATACGCAGTATTTT
TRBV7-6	17	.	TRBJ2-4	.	CASSPGFGDQGGNIQYF	TGTGCCAGCAGCCCAGGATTCGGGGACCAGGGGGGAAACATTCAGTACTTC
TRBV27	13	.	TRBJ2-7	.	CASGWGESYEQYF	TGTGCCAGCGGGTGGGGGGAATCCTACGAGCAGTACTTC
TRBV28	14	few	TRBJ2-3	.	CASSADTSTDTQYF	TGTGCCAGCAGTGCAGACACTAGCACAGATACGCAGTATTTT
TRBV6-4	17	.	TRBJ2-3	TRBD1	CASSEGPLDRVGDTQYF	TGTGCCAGCAGCGAGGGGCCGCTGGACAGGGTTGGGGATACGCAGTATTTT